This record covers a single T cell receptor (beta chain). Its antigen is unidentified. Deletions cut 11 bases from V and 8 bases from J, with 18 bases between. CDR1 is MNHEY, CDR2 SVGAGI, per germline. This CDR3 is built from 12 residues. These data are taken from a study of shared clonotypes between healthy human individuals. Notes on the study in general: Generally, naive subsets came out with larger estimated richness than memory subsets. Clonotypes not shared had lower generation probabilities than those common to all four donors. Rarefaction showed that sequencing of sorted subsets was incomplete (despite large depth). The sharing of roughly 5% of naive CD4 clonotypes was seen across a handful of donors.

Repertoires were generated with immunoSEQ multiplex PCR, while TCRdb's copy carries only in-frame clones and drops some. The repertoire consists of 950,000 to 1,100,000 clones, with roughly 74% occurring once and the leading ten covering more than 0.55%. Sequenced material: memory CD4+ T cells from PBMCs. Subset here: CD45RA-negative fraction. The chain is built from TRBV6-5 and TRBJ1-2; D gene unclear. The receptor comes from a man in his late teens or twenties in good health. Some clones in this sample may be carry-over from other donors' samples. CDR3 loop: CAVWAGSGGYTF. Here the CDR3 DNA reads TGTGCCGTTTGGGCTGGAAGCGGGGGCTACACCTTC.